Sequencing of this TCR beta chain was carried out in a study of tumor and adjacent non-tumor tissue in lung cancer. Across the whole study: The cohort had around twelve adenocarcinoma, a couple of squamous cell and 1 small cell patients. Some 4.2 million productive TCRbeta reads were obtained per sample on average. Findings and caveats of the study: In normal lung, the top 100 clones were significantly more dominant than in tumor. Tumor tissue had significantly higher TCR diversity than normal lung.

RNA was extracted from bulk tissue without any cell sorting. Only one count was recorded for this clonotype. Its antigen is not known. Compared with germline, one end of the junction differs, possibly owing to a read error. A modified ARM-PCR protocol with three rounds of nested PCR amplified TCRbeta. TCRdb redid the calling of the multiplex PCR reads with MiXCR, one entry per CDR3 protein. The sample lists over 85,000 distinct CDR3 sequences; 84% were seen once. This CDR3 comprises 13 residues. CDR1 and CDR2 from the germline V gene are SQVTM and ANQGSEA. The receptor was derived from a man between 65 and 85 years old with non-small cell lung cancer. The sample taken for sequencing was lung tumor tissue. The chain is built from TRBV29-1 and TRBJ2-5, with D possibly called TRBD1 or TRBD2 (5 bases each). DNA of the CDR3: TGCAGCGTTGATGGGGGTGATGGGGAGACCCAGAACTTC. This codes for CSVDGGDGETQNF.